A single sample gave rise to the 5 T cell receptor beta chains below, sequenced in a study of tumor-infiltrating lymphocytes in oesophageal squamous cell carcinoma. TCRdb ran MiXCR on the PCR reads and lists one entry per CDR3 protein. In the table there are just under 20,000 distinct CDR3 sequences, around two fifths of which are singletons. The specimen sequenced was esophageal tumor tissue. The receptors were sampled from a male donor with esophageal squamous cell carcinoma.

This clonotype has just a few counts. The V call is TRBV7-2, the J call TRBJ2-2, with D maybe TRBD2 (6 bases). V was cut by 4 bases and J by 10 bases, with 16 bases left in between. CDR1 and CDR2 (germline): SGHTA, FQGNSA. CDR3 length: 14 residues. This CDR3 reads CASSYNGGGEELFF. CDR3 coding DNA: TGTGCCAGCAGCTATAACGGGGGTGGAGAGGAGCTGTTTTTT.

This clonotype was counted at least ten times. A read error may account for a junction end that differs from germline. The chain uses TRBV14 and TRBJ2-1; D not certain. The germline V gene encodes CDR1 SGHDN and CDR2 FVKESK. The CDR3 consists of 13 residues. The CDR3 protein is CASRAVDNSPLHF. The CDR3 DNA reads as TGTGCCAGCCGGGCCGTCGATAATTCACCCCTCCACTTC. Full variable domain (remainder filled in from reference TRBV14 and TRBJ2-1): EAGVTQFPSHSVIEKGQTVTLRCDPISGHDNLYWYRRVMGKEIKFLLHFVKESKQDESGMPNNRFLAERTGGTYSTLKVQPAELEDSGVYFCASRAVDNSPLHFGPGTRLTVL.

The chain carries TRBV7-2 and TRBJ2-7; TRBD2 matches at 12 bases. The assigned J gene may be wrong: the sequence end matches TRBJ2-1 better. Per germline, CDR1 SGHTA and CDR2 FQGNSA. This CDR3 spans 17 amino acids. CDR3 protein: CASSKWTSGTTYNEQFF. The CDR3 bases are TGTGCCAGCAGCAAATGGACTAGCGGGACTACCTACAATGAGCAGTTCTTC.

This clonotype is deemed medium-sized. This rearrangement joins TRBV7-2 to TRBJ1-4; 8 bases agree with TRBD1. CDR1 is SGHTA, CDR2 FQGNSA, per germline. The CDR3 loop spans 14 amino acids. Losses at the gene ends were 4 bases for V and 7 bases for J; bases not matched to a gene: 5. This chain's CDR3 is CASSSQQGGEKLFF. For the CDR3, the DNA is TGTGCCAGCAGCTCCCAACAGGGGGGTGAAAAACTGTTTTTT.

This clonotype was found a few times. A much larger clone lies a single base off, so this may be a read error. The chain employs TRBV5-1 and TRBJ2-7; 7 bases agree with TRBD1. In germline, CDR1 is SGHRS, CDR2 YFSETQ. The trim removed 1 base at V and 0 bases at J, leaving 4 bases unmatched. The CDR3 loop spans 15 amino acids. The CDR3 loop is CASSLWTGFSYEQYF. The CDR3 DNA follows: TGCGCCAGCAGCTTGTGGACAGGATTCTCCTACGAGCAGTACTTC.